This T cell receptor beta chain stems from a study of blood T cell repertoires in COVID-19. About the research overall: From the United States, Italy and Spain came samples of acute and convalescent COVID-19.

Clinical history reported by participants formed the basis on which cohorts were assigned. Original analysis: Estimated nucleated cell counts came from reference gene primer amplification. Sequencing was performed with immunoSEQ multiplex PCR; in TCRdb, only in-frame clones are kept and a portion is missing. The DNA was the basis for D and trimming; V, J and clone size are from that table. This sample has about 200,000 clones, with approximately 86% found just once. Sequenced sample: PBMCs or T cells enriched from blood (not recorded which). This clonotype was obtained from a woman in her forties with acute COVID-19.

Written as DNA, the CDR3 is TGTGCCAGTAGTACTACAGGGGATCAGCCCCAGCATTTT. Translation: CASSTTGDQPQHF. The chain recombines TRBV19 with TRBJ1-5; 7 bases fit TRBD1. CDR3 length: 13 residues. In germline, CDR1 is LNHDA, CDR2 SQIVND (reference sequence). V was pared by 4 bases and J by 5 bases, with 2 bases of the junction left unmatched.